The 22 T cell receptor beta chains reported below all come from one sample, sequenced in a study of patients and donors after allogeneic stem cell transplantation. TCRdb independently ran MiXCR on the RT-PCR reads; one entry per CDR3 protein. The data contain around 200,000 distinct CDR3 sequences, 38% of them singletons. Sequencing was performed on blood, either unsorted or a sorted T cell fraction (not recorded which). Receptors were obtained from a human donor who was either an allogeneic HSCT recipient or a stem cell or donor lymphocyte infusion donor (not recorded which). It is not recorded whose cells these are; they may come from a transplant donor.

This clonotype was recorded a few times. V and J are TRBV19 and TRBJ2-6; no firm D call. In germline, CDR1 is LNHDA, CDR2 SQIVND (reference sequence). V was trimmed by 4 bases and J by 0 bases, leaving 7 bases between them. The CDR3 has 15 amino acids. The CDR3 nucleotides read TGTGCCAGTAGTAACGGAAACTCTGGGGCCAACGTCCTGACTTTC. This encodes CASSNGNSGANVLTF.

This clonotype came up a few times. V is TRBV12-3 or TRBV12-4 and J is TRBJ1-1; 7 bases align to TRBD1. This CDR3 is 14 amino acids long. The junction had 9 bases not matched to a gene; V was cut back by 8 bases and J by 3 bases. CDR3 region: CASGVQGFYTEAFF. The DNA for the CDR3 is TGTGCCAGCGGTGTACAGGGGTTTTACACTGAAGCTTTCTTT.

The chain recombines TRBV20-1 with TRBJ2-3, with TRBD2 matching over 9 bases. The CDR3 has 18 amino acids. V shed 2 bases and J 2 bases; nucleotides not matched to a gene: 14. Germline V gene sequence: CDR1 DFQATT, CDR2 SNEGSKA (reference sequence). The CDR3 region is CSARNRRTSEDITDTQYF. The CDR3 DNA follows: TGCAGTGCTAGAAATCGCCGGACTAGCGAAGATATCACAGATACGCAGTATTTT.

In this sample, this clonotype turned up a few times. The chain has TRBV7-2 and TRBJ1-1, with D possibly TRBD1 on 6 matching bases. The CDR3 is made up of 13 amino acids. V lost 5 bases and J 6 bases, leaving 13 bases between the germline ends. Germline CDR1 reads SGHTA; CDR2 reads FQGNSA. The CDR3 DNA reads as TGTGCCAGCAGCGTAATCGGACAGTCTGAAGCTTTCTTT. Translating gives CASSVIGQSEAFF.

The gene calls are TRBV18 and TRBJ2-1; 7 positions match TRBD2. This CDR3 region has 15 residues. Unmatched junction bases numbered 6, after V lost 3 bases and J lost 4 bases. CDR1 and CDR2 (germline): KGHSH, LQKENI. CDR3 bases: TGTGCCAGCTCACCGGCCTTACTAGCGTACAATGAGCAGTTCTTC. This gives the protein CASSPALLAYNEQFF.

In this sample, this clonotype turned up a few times. CDR3 bases: TGCGCCAGCAGCCAAGGCGTCGGTCGGCATACAACTAATGAAAAACTGTTTTTT. It specifies CASSQGVGRHTTNEKLFF. The J gene is TRBJ1-4, the V gene TRBV4-3, with D hard to call. Germline assignment: CDR1 LGHNA and CDR2 YSLEER. This CDR3 contains 18 residues. Trimming took 1 base from V and 0 from J, leaving 15 bases between them.

This clonotype was seen more than once but under ten times. V gene TRBV12-3 or TRBV12-4 combines with J gene TRBJ1-2; TRBD1 matches 7 bases. The CDR3 runs 13 residues. V lost 6 bases to trimming and J lost 4 bases; unmatched junction nucleotides: 5. CDR3 loop: CASRPGQSYGYTF. The CDR3 DNA follows: TGTGCCAGCAGACCGGGACAGTCCTATGGCTACACCTTC.

The chain carries TRBV19 and TRBJ1-1; D is undetermined. Trimming removed 6 bases at V and 2 bases at J, with 16 bases between. The CDR3 covers 15 residues. The V gene's germline CDR1 is LNHDA and CDR2 SQIVND (reference sequence). The CDR3 nucleotides are TGTGCCAGTAGCCCCGGGGATTGGGTAAACACTGAAGCTTTCTTT. As protein: CASSPGDWVNTEAFF.

This clonotype was seen more than once but under ten times. A read error may produce the germline difference seen at one junction end. The V gene is TRBV29-1, the J gene TRBJ1-5; possibly TRBD1 for D (5 bases). The CDR3 is 13 amino acids. Germline lookup yields CDR1 SQVTM and CDR2 ANQGSEA. The DNA of the CDR3 is TGCAGCGTTCAAGACGGTGGGGGTCAGCCCCAGCATTTT. As protein: CSVQDGGGQPQHF.

V gene TRBV6-1 combines with J gene TRBJ1-5; TRBD1 matches at 10 bases. Germline V CDR1 and CDR2: MNHNS, SASEGT. This CDR3 has 15 residues. V was pared by 4 bases and J by 8 bases, with 8 bases of the junction left unmatched. The CDR3 reads CASSGFSGTGEPQHF. The CDR3 coding sequence is TGTGCCAGCAGTGGATTCTCCGGGACAGGGGAGCCCCAGCATTTT.

This clonotype was seen a handful of times. The chain is built from TRBV12-3 or TRBV12-4 and TRBJ2-5, with D unresolved. This CDR3 comprises 15 residues. Trimming took off 1 base at V and 3 bases at J, with 12 bases between the two ends. The CDR3 sequence: CASSLVVATKETQYF. In nucleotides, the CDR3 is TGTGCCAGCAGTTTAGTGGTGGCTACAAAAGAGACCCAGTACTTC.

The chain links TRBV19 to TRBJ1-2, with D hard to call. This CDR3 is 15 amino acids long. Trimming removed 3 bases from V and 6 bases from J, with 17 bases in between. Germline CDR1 LNHDA, CDR2 SQIVND (reference sequence). CDR3 region: CASSIPTKIRNGYTF. CDR3 in DNA: TGTGCCAGTAGTATTCCGACGAAAATCCGAAATGGCTACACCTTC.

This chain connects TRBV27 to TRBJ2-3; unclear D gene. The CDR3 length is 15 residues. Trimming took off 5 bases at V and 4 bases at J, with 16 bases between the two ends. Germline loops: CDR1 MNHEY, CDR2 SMNVEV (reference sequence). CDR3 loop: CASSPRQREPDTQYF. CDR3 coding DNA: TGTGCCAGCAGTCCCCGTCAAAGGGAACCAGATACGCAGTATTTT.

V usage is TRBV7-2 and J usage is TRBJ2-3; TRBD2 aligns across 12 bases. CDR1 is SGHTA, CDR2 FQGNSA, per germline. CDR3 length equals 16 residues. V gave up 5 bases and J gave up 2 bases; unmatched junction bases: 5. Written as DNA, the CDR3 is TGTGCCAGCAGCGCGACTAGCGGGGGATACACAGATACGCAGTATTTT. Translated, it gives CASSATSGGYTDTQYF.

The V and J genes are TRBV5-1 and TRBJ2-1; D gene ambiguous. Germline V CDR1 and CDR2: SGHRS, YFSETQ. The CDR3 loop spans 13 amino acids. V was shortened by 1 base and J by 7 bases, with 9 bases between the two germline ends. CDR3 DNA: TGCGCCAGCAGCTTGAGCCGGTGGAATGAGCAGTTCTTC. It codes for CASSLSRWNEQFF. The whole variable domain, remainder taken from reference TRBV5-1 and TRBJ2-1, is KAGVTQTPRYLIKTRGQQVTLSCSPISGHRSVSWYQQTPGQGLQFLFEYFSETQRNKGNFPGRFSGRQFSNSRSEMNVSTLELGDSALYLCASSLSRWNEQFFGPGTRLTVL.

This rearrangement joins TRBV30 to TRBJ1-2; 8 nucleotides match TRBD1. CDR3 length equals 11 residues. CDR1 and CDR2 from the germline V gene are GTSNPN and SVGIG (reference sequence). The J segment lost 7 bases and the V segment lost 4 bases, leaving 2 bases of the junction unmatched. CDR3 amino acids: CAWTTGAGYTF. The CDR3 nucleotides read TGTGCCTGGACGACAGGGGCTGGCTACACCTTC.

The sample holds a few counts of this clonotype. The CDR3 bases are TGCGCCAGCAGCCAAGACGGGTGGGGGGCAACTGAAGCTTTCTTT. It translates to CASSQDGWGATEAFF. The chain carries TRBV4-1 and TRBJ1-1; a possible D gene is TRBD1 (6 bases). Per the germline V gene, CDR1 is MGHRA and CDR2 is YSYEKL. The CDR3 runs to 15 residues. Trimming removed 0 bases from V and 5 bases from J, with 13 bases in between.

The chain links TRBV20-1 to TRBJ2-3; TRBD2 matches 14 bases. V trimming: 6 bases; J trimming: 2 bases; junction bases outside the gene matches: 13. The germline V gene encodes CDR1 DFQATT and CDR2 SNEGSKA (reference sequence). CDR3 length: 18 amino acids. CDR3 region: CSAYPPGLAGALTDTQYF. CDR3 sequence (DNA): TGCAGTGCCTACCCTCCGGGACTAGCGGGGGCCCTCACAGATACGCAGTATTTT.

This clonotype was counted a few times. This chain links TRBV24-1 with TRBJ1-5, with TRBD1 matching 7 bases. Per the germline V gene, CDR1 is KGHDR and CDR2 is SFDVKD. The trim removed 3 bases at V and 2 bases at J, leaving 6 bases unmatched. The length of the CDR3 is 16 residues. CDR3 nucleotide sequence: TGTGCCACCAGTGATACCCGGGACAGAGGCAATCAGCCCCAGCATTTT. This translates into CATSDTRDRGNQPQHF.

The chain links TRBV12-3 or TRBV12-4 to TRBJ1-4; the match to TRBD1 covers 7 bases. The length of the CDR3 is 16 residues. J lost 0 bases, V lost 4 bases, and 5 bases had no gene match. The CDR3 bases are TGTGCCAGCAGTTCACAGGGGATATCAACTAATGAAAAACTGTTTTTT. It is translated as CASSSQGISTNEKLFF.

This clonotype has more than one count but fewer than ten. The rearrangement joins TRBV7-2 to TRBJ1-1; D possibly corresponds to TRBD1 (6 bases). V was shortened by 5 bases and J by 1 base, with 11 bases between the two germline ends. CDR1 SGHTA and CDR2 FQGNSA come from the germline V gene. This CDR3 contains 14 residues. The CDR3 nucleotides read TGTGCCAGCAGCCCTAGGGGGAGGAACACTGAAGCTTTCTTT. It codes for CASSPRGRNTEAFF.

This clonotype showed up just a few times. V usage is TRBV5-1 and J usage is TRBJ2-5; D not certain. The CDR3 sequence is 13 residues long. Trimming removed 1 base from V and 4 bases from J, with 8 bases in between. The V gene's germline CDR1 is SGHRS and CDR2 YFSETQ. The DNA of the CDR3 is TGCGCCAGCAGCTTGAACGGTGTAGAGACCCAGTACTTC. This gives the protein CASSLNGVETQYF.